Reported below is one T cell receptor beta chain. The antigen is undetermined. Using immunoSEQ multiplex PCR, the repertoire was profiled, and TCRdb retains in-frame clones only, with some absent. The sample includes roughly 680,000 clones, roughly nine tenths of them seen just once. As to treatment: approximately 18 received Ad26.COV2.S at low or high dose, single or two shots; about five received placebo; per-sample allocation not given. It was on day 63 after the first vaccine or placebo injection that samples were taken. In Boston, the donor was an adult between 18-55 years of age. This sample was included in a study of Ad26.COV2.S vaccination and SARS-CoV-2 variants. General observations from the study: In vaccinated individuals, spike-specific CD8+ and CD4+ T cell responses reportedly displayed substantial breadth.

CDR1 is SGDLS, CDR2 YYNGEE, per germline. The CDR3 is 14 amino acids. The V end lost 4 bases, the J end lost 7 bases, and 15 bases lay between the germline ends. Sequencing was performed on peripheral blood, taken in a trial of Ad26.COV2.S vaccine versus placebo. The chain carries TRBV9 and TRBJ2-4; TRBD1 might be the D (5 bases). This sequence originates from a person aged 18-65 years who received the Ad26.COV2.S COVID-19 vaccine or a placebo. CDR3 amino acids: CASSLQGNSNIQYF. In nucleotides, the CDR3 is TGTGCCAGCAGCCTTCAGGGCAATTCTAACATTCAGTACTTC.